These 29 T cell receptor beta chains share one sample of origin, sequenced in a study of long-term antiretroviral therapy in people with HIV. Investigators performed immunoSEQ version v3.0 at survey level. Generated by immunoSEQ multiplex PCR, the TCRdb table keeps only in-frame clones and is missing some. The repertoire holds 25,000 to 35,000 clones, with roughly three quarters as singletons. Material: unsorted PBMCs, obtained 3.1 years after starting antiretroviral therapy. The receptors come from a woman aged 45-60 years with HIV.

This clone came up a few times. One end of the junction fails to match germline, which may point to a read error. The rearrangement uses TRBV2 and TRBJ1-2, with no clear D. This CDR3 is built from 11 residues. The germline V gene encodes CDR1 SNHLY and CDR2 FYNNEI. The CDR3 DNA reads as TGTGCCAGCAGAGAAGACTATGGCTACACCTTC. Residues: CASREDYGYTF.

V and J are TRBV27 and TRBJ1-5; D is unclear. The CDR3 is 15 residues long. Germline loops: CDR1 MNHEY, CDR2 SMNVEV (reference sequence). Between the trimmed V and J ends, which lost 6 bases and 1 base, there was a span of 13 bases. Written as DNA, the CDR3 is TGTGCCAGCAGCCCCATGGGTGGAAGCAATCAGCCCCAGCATTTT. Its protein is CASSPMGGSNQPQHF.

This clone was seen just once. The chain carries TRBV6-1 and TRBJ1-6; D gene ambiguous. Trimming cost V 9 bases and J 8 bases, with 14 bases left between them. The CDR3 runs 13 residues. Per germline, CDR1 MNHNS and CDR2 SASEGT. The CDR3 reads CASEPISDSPLHF. The CDR3 DNA is TGTGCCAGTGAGCCCATCTCTGATTCACCCCTCCACTTT.

The rearrangement joins TRBV28 to TRBJ1-4; D might be TRBD1 (6 bases). Germline V CDR1 and CDR2: MDHEN, SYDVKM. The CDR3 length is 12 residues. V lost 11 bases to trimming and J lost 8 bases, with 15 bases between them. In DNA, the CDR3 is TGTGCCGGGGGCCGGCGTCGGGAAAAACTGTTTTTT. Protein: CAGGRRREKLFF.

This chain joins TRBV30 and TRBJ1-5; no definite D call. The germline V gene has CDR1 GTSNPN and CDR2 SVGIG (reference sequence). V shed 0 bases and J shed 1 base, with 7 bases lying between them. The CDR3 is 14 residues long. CDR3 bases: TGTGCCTGGAGTGTAGCGAGCAGCAATCAGCCCCAGCATTTT. As protein: CAWSVASSNQPQHF.

The chain uses TRBV5-1 and TRBJ2-1; 11 nucleotides align to TRBD2. Per germline, CDR1 SGHRS and CDR2 YFSETQ. V lost 5 bases and J lost 2; bases outside the gene matches: 0. This CDR3 is 14 amino acids long. DNA of the CDR3: TGCGCCAGCAGGACTAGCGGGGCCTACAATGAGCAGTTCTTC. Amino acids: CASRTSGAYNEQFF.

This clone was detected once. The V and J genes are TRBV10-1 and TRBJ1-5; D not certain. The CDR3 is 16 residues long. V dropped 6 bases and J dropped 0 bases, with 15 bases sitting between them. In germline, CDR1 is WNHNN, CDR2 SYGVQD (reference sequence). The CDR3 DNA follows: TGCGCCAGCAGGACCCCCGTGACATATAGCAATCAGCCCCAGCATTTT. The encoded protein is CASRTPVTYSNQPQHF.

CDR3 DNA: TGTGCCAGCAGCGCACCAGCATGGGACGCTGAAGCTTTCTTT. This translates into CASSAPAWDAEAFF. The J gene is TRBJ1-1, the V gene TRBV4-2; possible D gene TRBD1, 5 bases. Germline loops: CDR1 LGHNA, CDR2 YNFKEQ. The CDR3 runs to 14 residues. V lost 5 bases, J lost 6 bases, and 16 bases lay in between.

The sample holds a few counts of this clone. V gene TRBV4-2 combines with J gene TRBJ2-5, with D hard to call. This CDR3 is built from 18 residues. V was shortened by 0 bases and J by 3 bases, with 20 bases between the two germline ends. Germline V gene data show CDR1 as LGHNA and CDR2 as YNFKEQ. The CDR3 DNA reads as TGTGCCAGCAGCCAAGATCTTCCCGTCGTGGGAACGGAAGAGACCCAGTACTTC. Translating it yields CASSQDLPVVGTEETQYF.

This clone was seen only once. V usage is TRBV10-2 and J usage is TRBJ2-5; a possible D gene is TRBD2 (6 bases). This CDR3 has 15 residues. The germline V and J ends were trimmed by 2 bases and 5 bases, with 15 bases remaining between them. The germline gives CDR1 WSHSY, CDR2 SAAADI. This chain's CDR3 is CASSERRAGSETQYF. The CDR3 DNA reads TGCGCCAGCAGTGAGCGGCGCGCGGGATCTGAGACCCAGTACTTC.

About this clone: Other DNA sequences of this sample code for an identical CDR3. The chain employs TRBV18 and TRBJ1-5, with D possibly TRBD1 on 6 matching bases. Germline V lookup: CDR1 KGHSH, CDR2 LQKENI. The CDR3 totals 16 residues. The V end lost 3 bases, the J end lost 0 bases, and 12 bases lay between the germline ends. The DNA of the CDR3 is TGTGCCAGCTCACCCGACAGGCCCGATAGCAATCAGCCCCAGCATTTT. Encoded protein: CASSPDRPDSNQPQHF. Drawing the rest from reference TRBV18 and TRBJ1-5, the complete variable domain is NAGVMQNPRHLVRRRGQEARLRCSPMKGHSHVYWYRQLPEEGLKFMVYLQKENIIDESGMPKERFSAEFPKEGPSILRIQQVVRGDSAAYFCASSPDRPDSNQPQHFGDGTRLSIL.

The chain has TRBV2 and TRBJ1-5, with 12 bases fitting TRBD1. The germline V gene has CDR1 SNHLY and CDR2 FYNNEI. Losses at the gene ends were 6 bases for V and 6 bases for J; bases not matched to a gene: 6. The CDR3 extends over 15 amino acids. In nucleotides, the CDR3 is TGTGCCAGCAGCGCCGGGACAGGGGGCTTTCAGCCCCAGCATTTT. Amino acids: CASSAGTGGFQPQHF.

The genes are TRBV2 and TRBJ2-3; D is possibly TRBD2 (7 bases). Germline assignment: CDR1 SNHLY and CDR2 FYNNEI. Trimming pared 9 bases from V and 3 bases from J, leaving 19 bases between. This CDR3 is 15 amino acids long. CDR3 nucleotide sequence: TGTGCCAGGATGGGGGGGGGCCTCTGGACAGATACGCAGTATTTT. It is translated as CARMGGGLWTDTQYF.

CDR3 nucleotides: TGTGCCAGCTCCCCGACTAATGGACAGCACGTCGAGACCCAGTACTTC. Amino acids: CASSPTNGQHVETQYF. J is TRBJ2-5 and V is TRBV18, with D perhaps matching TRBD1 (6 bases). V lost 6 bases, J lost 5 bases, and 22 bases lay in between. The germline gives CDR1 KGHSH, CDR2 LQKENI. The CDR3 spans 16 residues.

The chain couples TRBV7-8 to TRBJ2-2, with TRBD1 matching over 9 bases. The CDR3 consists of 15 residues. Germline lookup yields CDR1 SGHVS and CDR2 FQNEAQ. The J segment lost 5 bases and the V segment lost 6 bases, leaving 7 bases of the junction unmatched. CDR3 sequence: CASSPGTGLTGELFF. CDR3 bases: TGTGCCAGCAGTCCCGGGACAGGGCTTACCGGGGAGCTGTTTTTT.

The V and J genes are TRBV10-3 and TRBJ2-7, with D possibly called TRBD1 or TRBD2 (5 bases each). Trimming took off 0 bases at V and 4 bases at J, with 10 bases between the two ends. CDR1 is ENHRY and CDR2 is SYGVKD in the germline V gene. This CDR3 has 14 residues. The CDR3 loop is CAISESGPGYEQYF. CDR3 DNA: TGTGCCATCAGTGAGTCGGGACCGGGTTACGAGCAGTACTTC.

The V call is TRBV6-1, the J call TRBJ2-1; 8 positions match TRBD2. The trim removed 8 bases at V and 3 bases at J, leaving 9 bases unmatched. The CDR3 has 15 residues. Germline assignment: CDR1 MNHNS and CDR2 SASEGT. The DNA of the CDR3 is TGTGCCAGCGCGACGGGGGGGCCTGGCTACAATGAGCAGTTCTTC. It encodes CASATGGPGYNEQFF.

This clone was seen a handful of times. This chain uses TRBV5-5 with TRBJ2-7; the D gene could be TRBD1 or TRBD2 (5 bases each). The germline V and J ends were trimmed by 5 bases and 5 bases, with 11 bases remaining between them. The CDR3 extends over 12 amino acids. The germline V gene has CDR1 SGHKS and CDR2 YYEKEE (reference sequence). DNA for the CDR3: TGTGCCAGCAGATGGGTGGGGGACGAGCAGTACTTC. Translation gives CASRWVGDEQYF. Together with reference TRBV5-5 and TRBJ2-7, the CDR3 gives the full variable domain: DAGVTQSPTHLIKTRGQQVTLRCSPISGHKSVSWYQQVLGQGPQFIFQYYEKEERGRGNFPDRFSARQFPNYSSELNVNALLLGDSALYLCASRWVGDEQYFGPGTRLTVT.

This clone was found a few times. V gene TRBV7-9 combines with J gene TRBJ1-2; tentative D call: TRBD1 (5 bases). Germline lookup yields CDR1 SEHNR and CDR2 FQNEAQ (reference sequence). V lost 2 bases and J 6 bases, leaving 16 bases between the germline ends. The CDR3 consists of 15 residues. CDR3: CASSLMGQGSDGYTF. For the CDR3, the DNA is TGTGCCAGCAGCTTAATGGGGCAGGGATCGGATGGCTACACCTTC.

The gene calls are TRBV20-1 and TRBJ2-5; D may be TRBD1 (5 bases). Germline loops: CDR1 DFQATT, CDR2 SNEGSKA (reference sequence). Trimming cost V 3 bases and J 7 bases, with 9 bases left between them. This CDR3 contains 11 residues. CDR3 in DNA: TGCAGTGCTAGGGGGCAGGGGACCCAGTACTTC. It translates to CSARGQGTQYF.

The chain combines TRBV28 with TRBJ1-5, with 7 bases aligning to TRBD1. The ends lost 3 bases at V and 4 bases at J; junction bases unmatched: 6. CDR3 length: 15 residues. Germline CDR1 is MDHEN and CDR2 is SYDVKM. DNA of the CDR3: TGTGCCAGCAGTTTTCATTCAGGGGGAAATCAGCCCCAGCATTTT. It encodes CASSFHSGGNQPQHF. Complete variable domain (other parts from reference TRBV28 and TRBJ1-5): DVKVTQSSRYLVKRTGEKVFLECVQDMDHENMFWYRQDPGLGLRLIYFSYDVKMKEKGDIPEGYSVSREKKERFSLILESASTNQTSMYLCASSFHSGGNQPQHFGDGTRLSIL.

The chain uses TRBV28 and TRBJ1-1; possibly TRBD1 for D (5 bases). The V end was cut by 9 bases, the J end by 0 bases, with 11 bases between. Germline lookup yields CDR1 MDHEN and CDR2 SYDVKM. The CDR3 has 13 residues. CDR3 DNA sequence: TGTGCCAGTTCAAAGGGACTGAACACTGAAGCTTTCTTT. Its protein product is CASSKGLNTEAFF.

The genes are TRBV14 and TRBJ2-5; TRBD2 matches at 9 bases. This CDR3 has 20 amino acids. CDR1 SGHDN and CDR2 FVKESK come from the germline V gene. Trimming at V came to 3 bases and at J to 1 base, leaving 18 bases not matched to a gene. The CDR3 nucleotides are TGTGCCAGCAGCCATTCTACTCTTTACGGGCTAGCGGGGATCCAAGAGACCCAGTACTTC. The encoded protein is CASSHSTLYGLAGIQETQYF. The whole variable domain, remainder taken from reference TRBV14 and TRBJ2-5, is EAGVTQFPSHSVIEKGQTVTLRCDPISGHDNLYWYRRVMGKEIKFLLHFVKESKQDESGMPNNRFLAERTGGTYSTLKVQPAELEDSGVYFCASSHSTLYGLAGIQETQYFGPGTRLLVL.

The CDR3 reads CASSSGADTQYF. The CDR3 DNA reads TGTGCCAGCAGCTCAGGGGCTGATACGCAGTATTTT. The chain carries TRBV7-3 and TRBJ2-3, with a tentative D call TRBD1 (6 bases). Germline V gene sequence: CDR1 SGHTA, CDR2 FQGTGA. The CDR3 loop spans 12 amino acids. V lost 4 bases and J 6 bases, leaving 8 bases between the germline ends.

The chain joins TRBV11-2 to TRBJ2-7, with a weak D call TRBD2 (5 bases). The CDR3 runs to 13 residues. Germline V gene lookup returns CDR1 SGHAT and CDR2 FQNNGV. Trimming removed 8 bases from V and 0 bases from J, with 11 bases in between. CDR3 coding DNA: TGTGCCAGCCGCGGGTTTCCCTCCTACGAGCAGTACGTC. Its translation: CASRGFPSYEQYV.

The chain has TRBV5-6 and TRBJ1-4; 7 bases fit TRBD1. CDR1 and CDR2 from the germline V gene are SGHDT and YYEEEE. This CDR3 region has 14 residues. Germline trimming cut 4 bases from V and 8 bases from J; bases unmatched to any gene: 8. This CDR3 is CASSPQGGTEKLFF. Written as DNA, the CDR3 is TGTGCCAGCAGCCCCCAGGGGGGAACGGAAAAACTGTTTTTT.

This clone is a singleton in its sample. The CDR3 reads CASSLRGLPMNTEAFF. CDR3 nucleotides: TGTGCCAGCAGCTTGAGGGGACTCCCAATGAACACTGAAGCTTTCTTT. The chain couples TRBV7-8 to TRBJ1-1; D perhaps matches TRBD1 (5 bases). CDR1 and CDR2 (germline): SGHVS, FQNEAQ. The CDR3 totals 16 residues. Trimming took off 3 bases at V and 0 bases at J, with 14 bases between the two ends.

The chain has TRBV7-2 and TRBJ2-3, with TRBD1 matching over 8 bases. Germline-derived CDR1 and CDR2 are SGHTA and FQGNSA. V was clipped by 1 base and J by 0 bases; unmatched bases: 3. The CDR3 covers 16 residues. The CDR3 bases are TGTGCCAGCAGCTTAGGTGGGACAGGTAGCACAGATACGCAGTATTTT. Its translation is CASSLGGTGSTDTQYF.

This chain uses TRBV10-2 with TRBJ1-2; no reliable D call. Germline V gene sequence: CDR1 WSHSY, CDR2 SAAADI. V was trimmed by 0 bases and J by 3 bases, leaving 14 bases between them. The CDR3 covers 16 residues. CDR3 DNA: TGCGCCAGCAGTGAGTCGTTAAGGACGTTTTACTATGGCTACACCTTC. Its protein product is CASSESLRTFYYGYTF.